One sample yielded the 30 T cell receptor beta chains listed below, sequenced in a study of tumor-infiltrating lymphocytes in primary liver carcinoma. DNA and RNA were both co-extracted from 20-30 mg of bulk tissue that had not been sorted. TCR beta cDNA was made from 450 to 500 ng total RNA with a constant-region primer. Amplification in three nested multiplex PCR rounds with slightly modified ARM-PCR gave rise to TCR beta libraries. Each of the first two PCR rounds ran roughly 9 cycles with TRBV1-TRBV30 forward and C-beta reverse primers. TCRdb re-derived calls from the multiplex PCR reads in MiXCR, one entry per CDR3 protein. The sample has fewer than 90,000 distinct CDR3 sequences; approximately 70% are singletons. What was sequenced was liver tumor tissue from sampling region 1. The subset here: tumor region T1, superior pole. The receptors here all came from a man in his forties with primary liver carcinoma and hepatitis B virus infection.

To note about this clonotype: Since no conserved phenylalanine or tryptophan closes the CDR3, a read error is the likely cause. The chain links TRBV30 to TRBJ2-7; tentatively, D is TRBD1 or TRBD2 (5 bases each). The germline V gene has CDR1 GTSNPN and CDR2 SVGIG (reference sequence). V was cut by 8 bases and J by 2 bases, with 19 bases left in between. The CDR3 has 14 residues. This chain's CDR3 is CAGGRGRSPYEQYS. The CDR3 coding sequence is TGTGCCGGGGGACGGGGACGGTCTCCCTACGAGCAGTACTCC.

Note on this clonotype: This may be a read error, as it is one base from a much larger clone. This chain connects TRBV6-1 to TRBJ2-3, with D possibly called TRBD1 or TRBD2 (5 bases each). The CDR3 extends over 17 amino acids. V was shortened by 7 bases and J by 0 bases, with 20 bases between the two germline ends. Germline V CDR1 and CDR2: MNHNS, SASEGT. This chain's CDR3 is CASIQDSYFDSTDTQYF. Here the CDR3 DNA reads TGTGCCAGCATACAGGACTCTTATTTTGATAGCACAGATACGCAGTATTTT.

In regard to this clonotype: A junction end diverges from the germline sequence, so it may reflect a read error. The V call is TRBV4-1, the J call TRBJ1-1; TRBD1 matches 8 bases. The CDR3 sequence is 15 residues long. Germline assignment: CDR1 MGHRA and CDR2 YSYEKL. The CDR3 reads CASSQHRGGDTEAFF. CDR3 coding DNA: TGCGCAAGCAGCCAACACAGGGGGGGTGACACTGAAGCTTTCTTT.

Of note for this clonotype: This likely comes from a read error, as the CDR3 has no conserved phenylalanine or tryptophan at its end. J is TRBJ2-1 and V is TRBV11-2; D possibly matches TRBD1 or TRBD2 (6 bases each). The germline V gene encodes CDR1 SGHAT and CDR2 FQNNGV. The CDR3 is 16 amino acids. CDR3 residues: CISSLRGPGRENEQFL. The CDR3 nucleotides are TGTATCAGCAGCTTACGGGGGCCCGGGAGAGAAAATGAGCAGTTCCTC.

For this clonotype: A read error may explain this, as a much larger clone is one base away. The gene calls are TRBV28 and TRBJ2-2; 7 bases fit TRBD1. With V trimmed by 5 bases and J by 6 bases, 6 bases remained unmatched. The length of the CDR3 is 14 residues. The V gene's germline CDR1 is MDHEN and CDR2 SYDVKM. The CDR3 here is CASSVQGESGELFF. For the CDR3, the DNA is TGTGCCAGCAGTGTCCAGGGGGAATCCGGGGAGCTGTTTTTT.

This clonotype appeared once. The conserved phenylalanine or tryptophan is not found at the CDR3 terminus, so this likely reflects a read error. The V gene is TRBV5-4, the J gene TRBJ1-2; the D gene is possibly TRBD1 (6 bases). Trimming stripped 1 base from V and 9 bases from J, with 16 bases between. The CDR3 length is 14 residues. Germline V gene data show CDR1 as SGHNT and CDR2 as YYREEE (reference sequence). The CDR3 nucleotides are TGTGCCAGCAGCTTGCGGGGGGGCCTTGGTTGCTACACCTCC. It yields the protein CASSLRGGLGCYTS.

About this clonotype: Compared with germline, one end of the junction differs, possibly owing to a read error. The chain links TRBV11-2 to TRBJ2-3; perhaps TRBD2 as D (5 bases). The length of the CDR3 is 14 residues. CDR1 and CDR2 (germline): SGHAT, FQNNGV. The CDR3 bases are TGTGCCAGCAGCGCGGACTCCCCGTCAGATACGCTGTATTTT. Translating gives CASSADSPSDTLYF.

This clonotype was seen a single time. This CDR3 reads CAGSRDRGYEQYV. The CDR3, as DNA: TGTGCCGGTAGCCGGGACAGGGGCTACGAGCAGTACGTC. The J gene is TRBJ2-7, the V gene TRBV6-5, with 10 bases identical to TRBD1. Germline CDR1 and CDR2: MNHEY and SVGAGI. CDR3 length equals 13 residues. V shed 11 bases and J 3 bases; nucleotides not matched to a gene: 7.

On this clonotype itself: An end of the junction does not agree with germline; a read error may underlie this. This chain links TRBV4-1 with TRBJ1-2, with D perhaps TRBD1 (6 bases). Germline CDR1 reads MGHRA; CDR2 reads YSYEKL. The CDR3 length is 17 residues. CDR3 bases: TGCACCAGCAGCCAATCCCCGACATCGGAGGGGGGCCATGGCTACACCTTC. This gives the protein CTSSQSPTSEGGHGYTF.

This clonotype was seen just once. A much more abundant neighbour one base away suggests this may be a read error. The chain uses TRBV28 and TRBJ2-7, with D perhaps matching TRBD1 (6 bases). Germline loops: CDR1 MDHEN, CDR2 SYDVKM. Trimming removed 6 bases from V and 4 bases from J, with 16 bases in between. The CDR3 is 14 residues long. CDR3 loop: CASSPDSDGYEQYF. The CDR3 DNA reads TGTGCCAGCAGCCCGGACAGCGATGGATACGAGCAGTACTTC.

Regarding this clonotype: Lacking the conserved final phenylalanine or tryptophan, this CDR3 likely reflects a read error. The chain combines TRBV14 with TRBJ2-7; TRBD2 is a possible D gene (6 bases). The germline CDR1 and CDR2 sequences are SGHDN and FVKESK. The CDR3 totals 14 residues. CDR3 sequence: CTSSQNSGLSEQYL. The DNA of the CDR3 is TGTACTAGCAGCCAGAACTCTGGACTTTCCGAGCAGTACTTA.

This clonotype was seen at least ten times. V usage is TRBV2 and J usage is TRBJ1-5; weak D call: TRBD1 (5 bases). Germline V lookup: CDR1 SNHLY, CDR2 FYNNEI. The CDR3 spans 15 residues. V lost 6 bases to trimming and J lost 0 bases, with 12 bases between them. CDR3 DNA: TGTGCCAGCAGGGGGGACGGTTTTAGCAATCAGCCCCAGCATTTT. This encodes CASRGDGFSNQPQHF. The full variable domain, its missing parts supplied by reference TRBV2 and TRBJ1-5, is EPEVTQTPSHQVTQMGQEVILRCVPISNHLYFYWYRQILGQKVEFLVSFYNNEISEKSEIFDDQFSVERPDGSNFTLKIRSTKLEDSAMYFCASRGDGFSNQPQHFGDGTRLSIL.

With respect to this clonotype: At one end, the junction sequence differs from germline, possibly due to a read error. The chain joins TRBV13 to TRBJ1-6; D call uncertain. Germline V gene data show CDR1 as PRHDT and CDR2 as FYEKMQ (reference sequence). The CDR3 has 12 residues. The CDR3 DNA follows: TGTGCCAGCAGCTCCCGGGCATCACCCCCCCACTTT. This gives the protein CASSSRASPPHF.

A remark on this clonotype: A much larger clone is a single base away; this may be a read error. The chain joins TRBV7-9 to TRBJ2-3, with a tentative D call TRBD2 (7 bases). CDR1 is SEHNR and CDR2 is FQNEAQ in the germline V gene (reference sequence). This CDR3 has 14 amino acids. CDR3 residues: CASSLRGGTDAQYF. CDR3 bases: TGTGCCAGCAGCTTGAGGGGGGGCACAGATGCGCAGTATTTT.

This clonotype appeared once. The junction departs from germline at one end; a sequencing error may be responsible. This chain uses TRBV28 with TRBJ2-3, with 7 bases aligning to TRBD1. The CDR3 is made up of 16 amino acids. CDR1 MDHEN and CDR2 SYDVKM come from the germline V gene. CDR3 bases: TGTACCAGCAGTCCCGACAGGGAAGGGGGCACAGATACGCGGTATTTT. Translation: CTSSPDREGGTDTRYF.

This chain links TRBV12-3 or TRBV12-4 with TRBJ2-3, with no clear D. The end of the DNA aligns better with TRBJ1-5, so the J call may be wrong. This CDR3 spans 11 amino acids. CDR3 sequence reads: CASSRGDTQHF. CDR3 in DNA: TGTGCCAGCTCCCGAGGAGATACGCAGCATTTT.

Points on this clonotype: The junction departs from the called germline gene at one end, perhaps through a read error. The J gene is TRBJ2-5, the V gene TRBV10-3; D gene unclear. The germline V gene encodes CDR1 ENHRY and CDR2 SYGVKD. The CDR3 length is 12 residues. This CDR3 reads CAIGSYQETQYF. For the CDR3, the DNA is TGTGCCATCGGGTCCTACCAAGAGACTCAGTACTTC.

V and J are TRBV6-2 or TRBV6-3 and TRBJ2-2; 7 bases match TRBD2. CDR1 is MNHEY, CDR2 SVGEGT, per germline. The CDR3 contains 15 residues. With V trimmed by 6 bases and J by 6 bases, 10 bases remained unmatched. The CDR3, as DNA: TGTGCCAGCAGCCTAGGCGGGAGTCGAGCCGGGGAGCTGTTTTTT. It yields the protein CASSLGGSRAGELFF.

The rearrangement links TRBV11-1 to TRBJ2-7, with 11 positions matching TRBD1. J gave up 5 bases and V 7 bases, and 7 bases lay outside the gene matches. CDR3 length: 14 amino acids. Germline CDR1 and CDR2: SGHAT and FQDESV (reference sequence). The DNA for the CDR3 is TGTGCCAGCAACCCAAGGACAGGGGGCAACGAGCAGTACTTC. It codes for CASNPRTGGNEQYF.

Comments on this clonotype: At one of its ends the junction is not consistent with the germline gene, which may arise from a read error. This chain joins TRBV6-1 and TRBJ2-5, with D perhaps matching TRBD2 (6 bases). This CDR3 is built from 14 residues. Germline CDR1 and CDR2: MNHNS and SASEGT. In DNA, the CDR3 is TGTGCCAGCGAGGTTGGCGGGACCCAAGAGACCCGGTACTTC. Translation: CASEVGGTQETRYF.

Concerning this clonotype: The junction departs from germline at one end; a sequencing error may be responsible. This CDR3 is CAGRKWEREKLSF. CDR3 sequence (DNA): TGTGCCGGCAGGAAGTGGGAGAGGGAAAAACTGTCTTTT. The chain employs TRBV6-1 and TRBJ1-4; D is unresolved. This CDR3 contains 13 residues. Germline V gives CDR1 MNHNS, CDR2 SASEGT.

With regard to this clonotype: Relative to the germline gene, one junction end is altered; a read error may explain this. The chain employs TRBV10-3 and TRBJ2-7; 11 bases match TRBD2. The CDR3 runs 15 residues. In germline, CDR1 is ENHRY, CDR2 SYGVKD. Here the CDR3 reads CTIREGTSGTYEQYF. CDR3 nucleotide sequence: TGCACCATCAGGGAAGGGACTAGCGGAACCTACGAGCAGTACTTC.

Points on this clonotype: Given a much more abundant clone one base away, this may be a read error. The chain is built from TRBV7-9 and TRBJ2-4; TRBD2 matches at 7 bases. Germline CDR1 and CDR2: SEHNR and FQNEAQ (reference sequence). J lost 6 bases, V lost 0 bases, and 11 bases had no gene match. The CDR3 spans 17 residues. The CDR3 protein is CASSLAGGPGFGNIQYF. The CDR3 nucleotides read TGTGCCAGCAGCTTAGCGGGAGGGCCGGGTTTCGGAAACATTCAGTACTTC.

Notes on this clonotype: A junction end diverges from the germline sequence, so it may reflect a read error. The rearrangement uses TRBV2 and TRBJ1-5; 7 bases fit TRBD1. CDR3 size: 17 residues. Germline V lookup: CDR1 SNHLY, CDR2 FYNNEI. CDR3 DNA sequence: TGTGCCAGCAGTGGGGAATCTGGAACAGGGGACTATCAGCCCCACCATTTT. It encodes CASSGESGTGDYQPHHF.

This chain links TRBV5-5 with TRBJ2-7; perhaps TRBD2 as D (5 bases). The length of the CDR3 is 15 residues. The germline V and J ends were trimmed by 6 bases and 3 bases, with 19 bases remaining between them. The germline CDR1 and CDR2 sequences are SGHKS and YYEKEE (reference sequence). For the CDR3, the DNA is TGTGCCAGCAACTACTCTTACGGGATCTACTACGAGCAGTACTTC. Amino acid sequence: CASNYSYGIYYEQYF.

In the case of this clonotype: A much larger clone sits a single nucleotide away, making a read error possible. A read error is likely, as this CDR3 ends without the conserved phenylalanine or tryptophan. This chain joins TRBV20-1 and TRBJ2-5, with D perhaps matching TRBD1 or TRBD2 (5 bases each). There are 13 residues in the CDR3. The V end was cut by 1 base, the J end by 2 bases, with 8 bases between. The V gene's germline CDR1 is DFQATT and CDR2 SNEGSKA (reference sequence). The CDR3 DNA sequence: TGCAGTGCTAGAGCCGGGGCGCAAGAGACCCAGTACTTA. Translated, it gives CSARAGAQETQYL.

This sequence joins TRBV29-1 and TRBJ2-7; 12 bases are a match to TRBD2. V lost 6 bases and J lost 3; bases outside the gene matches: 9. CDR1 is SQVTM, CDR2 ANQGSEA, per germline. This CDR3 spans 15 amino acids. The CDR3 region is CSVAGRLAGDYEQYF. CDR3 bases: TGCAGCGTCGCCGGGAGACTAGCGGGAGACTACGAGCAGTACTTC.

This clonotype was observed at least ten times. This chain connects TRBV10-3 to TRBJ2-5, with a possible D match to TRBD2 (5 bases). The V end was cut by 6 bases, the J end by 3 bases, with 20 bases between. Germline V gene sequence: CDR1 ENHRY, CDR2 SYGVKD. The CDR3 loop spans 16 amino acids. The CDR3 spells CAISSGEGFGKETQYF. The DNA for the CDR3 is TGTGCCATCAGCTCCGGAGAGGGATTTGGGAAAGAGACCCAGTACTTC.

This clonotype is medium-sized (0.01 to 0.1%) by share. The chain couples TRBV11-1 to TRBJ2-2, with 8 nucleotides matching TRBD1. The germline CDR1 and CDR2 sequences are SGHAT and FQDESV (reference sequence). The CDR3 spans 15 residues. Trimming cost V 6 bases and J 1 base; bases outside gene matches: 4. The CDR3 nucleotides read TGTGCCAGCAGAGCAGGGGGCCTGAACACCGGGGAGCTGTTTTTT. Translated: CASRAGGLNTGELFF.

This clonotype occurred many times. The chain's CDR3 is CASSPEGLSSYEQYF. The CDR3 DNA is TGTGCCAGCAGCCCAGAGGGTTTAAGCTCCTACGAGCAGTACTTC. The rearrangement links TRBV7-9 to TRBJ2-7; D might be TRBD2 (5 bases). CDR1 is SEHNR, CDR2 FQNEAQ, per germline (reference sequence). The CDR3 totals 15 residues. The V end was cut by 5 bases, the J end by 0 bases, with 14 bases between.